The source of this T cell receptor (beta chain) is a study of neoadjuvant anti-PD-1 for oral cavity cancer. Time point in this sample: after neoadjuvant nivolumab, at surgical resection. Sequencing used immunoSEQ multiplex PCR; TCRdb keeps in-frame clones, though not all of them. The data hold about 12,000 clones, with less than 80% observed a single time. CDR3 length: 13 residues. Trimming removed 2 bases at V and 7 bases at J, with 9 bases between. Germline V gene lookup returns CDR1 MGHRA and CDR2 YSYEKL. The chain has TRBV4-1 and TRBJ1-5, with unresolved D. The sequence came from a person aged 35 to 85 with oral cavity squamous cell carcinoma. Sequencing was performed on PBMCs, taken after nivolumab (anti-PD-1) treatment. CDR3 in DNA: TGCGCCAGCAGCCAACACGCCGGGCAGCCCCAGCATTTT. Translating it yields CASSQHAGQPQHF.